This passage covers 32 T cell receptor beta chains from one sample sequenced in a study of identical twins. TCRdb re-called the 5' RACE reads with MiXCR, one entry per CDR3 protein. The sample shows some 500,000 distinct CDR3 sequences, around 14% of them seen only once. Another study also made use of these data, one on yellow fever vaccine responses in identical twins.

Specimen: CD4+ T cells sorted from blood. The receptor source for this set is a woman between 18 and 29 years old in good health.

The V call is TRBV5-6, the J call TRBJ2-4; D perhaps matches TRBD2 (5 bases). V was pared by 7 bases and J by 3 bases, with 14 bases between. Germline V gene lookup returns CDR1 SGHDT and CDR2 YYEEEE. The CDR3 extends over 14 amino acids. Written as DNA, the CDR3 is TGTGCCAGCGTCCAACGGGGAGACAAAAACATTCAGTACTTC. Its translation is CASVQRGDKNIQYF.

V usage is TRBV7-2 and J usage is TRBJ2-1; weak D call: TRBD2 (6 bases). The CDR3 covers 16 residues. V was shortened by 1 base and J by 0 bases, with 10 bases between the two germline ends. CDR1 is SGHTA, CDR2 FQGNSA, per germline. The CDR3 loop reads CASSLVQRVSYNEQFF. The CDR3 DNA follows: TGTGCCAGCAGCTTAGTTCAGCGGGTCTCCTACAATGAGCAGTTCTTC.

This clonotype was recorded a few times. The V and J genes are TRBV28 and TRBJ2-5, with D possibly being TRBD1 or TRBD2 (6 bases each). Trimming removed 3 bases at V and 7 bases at J, with 18 bases between. This CDR3 contains 15 residues. Germline V gene data show CDR1 as MDHEN and CDR2 as SYDVKM. CDR3: CASSLTGGGGGTQYF. Written as DNA, the CDR3 is TGTGCCAGCAGTTTGACTGGAGGGGGAGGAGGGACCCAGTACTTC.

The table lists this clonotype with a few counts. V and J are TRBV7-9 and TRBJ2-1; maybe TRBD1 (6 bases). V lost 4 bases and J lost 1, with 11 bases in between. The germline CDR1 and CDR2 sequences are SEHNR and FQNEAQ (reference sequence). This CDR3 spans 15 amino acids. As DNA, the CDR3 is TGTGCCAGCAGCTCCGACAGGACATCCTACAATGAGCAGTTCTTC. This codes for CASSSDRTSYNEQFF. Looking up the rest from reference TRBV7-9 and TRBJ2-1 gives the full variable domain: DTGVSQNPRHKITKRGQNVTFRCDPISEHNRLYWYRQTLGQGPEFLTYFQNEAQLEKSRLLSDRFSAERPKGSFSTLEIQRTEQGDSAMYLCASSSDRTSYNEQFFGPGTRLTVL.

This clonotype has only a few counts. V usage is TRBV29-1 and J usage is TRBJ2-2; TRBD2 matches at 10 bases. Trimming took 7 bases from V and 4 from J; bases not matched to a gene: 9. The CDR3 loop spans 15 amino acids. From germline, CDR1 is SQVTM and CDR2 ANQGSEA. The CDR3, as DNA: TGCAGCGCCCGAGCGGGGGGGCCTGGCACCGGGGAGCTGTTTTTT. This sequence encodes CSARAGGPGTGELFF.

The chain uses TRBV12-3 or TRBV12-4 and TRBJ1-1; TRBD1 aligns across 10 bases. Trimming at V came to 6 bases and at J to 6 bases, leaving 7 bases not matched to a gene. CDR3 length: 14 amino acids. The CDR3 DNA reads as TGTGCCAGCAGCGCCGGGACAGGGGTTTCTGAAGCTTTCTTT. Encoded protein: CASSAGTGVSEAFF.

CDR3 amino acids: CASSRLAATLSWGSEQYF. The CDR3 nucleotides are TGTGCCAGCAGTAGGCTAGCGGCCACACTTTCCTGGGGCTCCGAGCAGTACTTC. The chain carries TRBV6-1 and TRBJ2-7; 7 nucleotides match TRBD2. The CDR3 consists of 18 residues. Per the germline V gene, CDR1 is MNHNS and CDR2 is SASEGT. V was clipped by 5 bases and J by 6 bases; unmatched bases: 22.

This clonotype was seen a few times. This chain joins TRBV27 and TRBJ2-7; tentatively, D is TRBD1 or TRBD2 (5 bases each). The germline CDR1 and CDR2 sequences are MNHEY and SMNVEV (reference sequence). CDR3 length: 14 residues. Trimming took 8 bases from V and 6 from J, leaving 20 bases between them. The CDR3 DNA follows: TGTGCCAGCGGGACCCCCGAGGGCCTCGGCGAGCAGTACTTC. Amino acids: CASGTPEGLGEQYF.

V and J are TRBV20-1 and TRBJ2-7; tentative D call: TRBD2 (7 bases). With 5 bases removed from V and 10 bases from J, the gap between germline ends came to 24 bases. CDR1 is DFQATT and CDR2 is SNEGSKA in the germline V gene (reference sequence). The length of the CDR3 is 14 residues. The CDR3 protein is CSAPPSNSGGLQYF. CDR3 sequence (DNA): TGCAGTGCTCCTCCCTCAAACTCCGGGGGGCTCCAGTACTTC.

In its sample, this clonotype was seen a few times. The CDR3 reads CASSPRLVSRPGELFF. For the CDR3, the DNA is TGCGCCAGCAGCCCCAGACTAGTCTCCCGGCCCGGGGAGCTGTTTTTT. This chain uses TRBV4-3 with TRBJ2-2; TRBD2 is a possible D gene (6 bases). The CDR3 covers 16 residues. V dropped 4 bases and J dropped 6 bases, with 18 bases sitting between them. Germline lookup yields CDR1 LGHNA and CDR2 YSLEER.

The sample holds a few counts of this clonotype. J is TRBJ2-2 and V is TRBV5-1; the D gene is possibly TRBD1 (6 bases). This CDR3 has 13 amino acids. The ends were cut back, 4 bases at V and 6 bases at J, with 10 bases in the middle. CDR1 and CDR2 from the germline V gene are SGHRS and YFSETQ. CDR3 region: CASSRGTSGELFF. CDR3 nucleotide sequence: TGCGCCAGCAGCAGGGGGACGTCCGGGGAGCTGTTTTTT.

This clonotype was picked up a small number of times. The gene calls are TRBV28 and TRBJ2-5; perhaps D is TRBD1 or TRBD2 (6 bases each). The CDR3 is made up of 15 amino acids. The germline CDR1 and CDR2 sequences are MDHEN and SYDVKM. V was trimmed by 5 bases and J by 5 bases, leaving 18 bases between them. This CDR3 reads CASSTVTGAGETQYF. Here the CDR3 DNA reads TGTGCCAGCAGTACGGTCACGGGGGCTGGGGAGACCCAGTACTTC.

The V gene is TRBV18, the J gene TRBJ2-5; D possibly matches TRBD1 or TRBD2 (5 bases each). There are 14 residues in the CDR3. The germline CDR1 and CDR2 sequences are KGHSH and LQKENI. Deletions cut 3 bases from V and 5 bases from J, with 13 bases between. The CDR3 spells CASSPGGRVETQYF. The DNA of the CDR3 is TGTGCCAGCTCACCCGGAGGCAGGGTCGAGACCCAGTACTTC.

J is TRBJ2-7 and V is TRBV7-2; a weak D match, TRBD2 (6 bases). Germline V gives CDR1 SGHTA, CDR2 FQGNSA. V shed 0 bases and J shed 9 bases, with 18 bases lying between them. CDR3 length equals 15 residues. The CDR3 sequence is CASSLAAGQEMPQYF. The CDR3 DNA is TGTGCCAGCAGCTTAGCGGCGGGGCAGGAAATGCCGCAGTACTTC.

This clonotype was seen a few times. CDR3 DNA: TGTGCCAGCAGTCAGCTAGCGGGGGGGCTGTACGAGCAGTACTTC. Translated: CASSQLAGGLYEQYF. V and J are TRBV6-4 and TRBJ2-7, with 12 bases identical to TRBD2. CDR1 MRHNA and CDR2 SNTAGT come from the germline V gene. There are 15 residues in the CDR3. V trimming: 5 bases; J trimming: 4 bases; junction bases outside the gene matches: 6.

The chain couples TRBV6-2 or TRBV6-3 to TRBJ1-1; unclear D gene. The germline V gene encodes CDR1 MNHEY and CDR2 SVGEGT. The CDR3 spans 11 residues. Between the trimmed V and J ends, which lost 8 bases and 7 bases, there was a span of 11 bases. CDR3 in DNA: TGTGCCAGCCGCAGAGTTTTTGAAGCTTTCTTT. Its translation: CASRRVFEAFF.

This sequence joins TRBV6-1 and TRBJ2-2, with D tentatively TRBD1 (5 bases). This CDR3 region has 19 residues. Germline V gene data show CDR1 as MNHNS and CDR2 as SASEGT. The V gene lost 6 bases and the J gene lost 1 base, with 24 bases spanning the gap. This CDR3 is CASSTGRSGWIMNTGELFF. In DNA, the CDR3 is TGTGCCAGCAGCACCGGCCGTTCAGGGTGGATAATGAACACCGGGGAGCTGTTTTTT.

This clonotype was observed a few times. This sequence joins TRBV25-1 and TRBJ2-6; D is perhaps TRBD1 (5 bases). The CDR3 covers 17 residues. Germline CDR1 and CDR2: MGHDK and SYGVNS. V lost 5 bases to trimming and J lost 3 bases, with 17 bases between them. DNA of the CDR3: TGTGCCAGCAGTCCCTCGGTGACAGTCTTTGGGGCCAACGTCCTGACTTTC. Protein product: CASSPSVTVFGANVLTF.

The genes are TRBV25-1 and TRBJ2-5, with a tentative D call TRBD1 (6 bases). The CDR3 spans 13 residues. V lost 6 bases, J lost 5 bases, and 13 bases lay in between. The germline V gene has CDR1 MGHDK and CDR2 SYGVNS. CDR3 loop: CASRDRKLETQYF. The CDR3 nucleotides are TGTGCCAGCAGAGACAGGAAGTTGGAGACCCAGTACTTC.

This clonotype has only a few counts. This chain connects TRBV28 to TRBJ1-2; 10 bases are a match to TRBD1. Trimming took 6 bases from V and 8 from J; bases not matched to a gene: 6. The V gene's germline CDR1 is MDHEN and CDR2 SYDVKM. There are 13 residues in the CDR3. The CDR3 DNA sequence: TGTGCCAGCAGACCGGGACAGGGGAAAGGCTACACCTTC. Translated: CASRPGQGKGYTF.

V and J are TRBV6-8 and TRBJ2-2; 7 nucleotides match TRBD2. From germline, CDR1 is MNHGY and CDR2 SAAAGT. This CDR3 comprises 15 residues. V lost 4 bases to trimming and J lost 3 bases; unmatched junction nucleotides: 5. CDR3 protein: CASSFGTTHTGELFF. CDR3 sequence (DNA): TGTGCCAGCAGTTTCGGGACTACCCACACCGGGGAGCTGTTTTTT.

The rearrangement uses TRBV20-1 and TRBJ2-3, with a possible D match to TRBD2 (5 bases). From germline, CDR1 is DFQATT and CDR2 SNEGSKA (reference sequence). Between the trimmed V and J ends, which lost 6 bases and 1 base, there was a span of 14 bases. The length of the CDR3 is 14 residues. CDR3 amino acids: CSARQRAGTDTQYF. As DNA, the CDR3 is TGCAGTGCGCGGCAAAGAGCGGGCACAGATACGCAGTATTTT.

V is TRBV5-1 and J is TRBJ2-7; D assignment may be TRBD1 or TRBD2 (5 bases each). Trimming removed 2 bases at V and 6 bases at J, with 18 bases between. In germline, CDR1 is SGHRS, CDR2 YFSETQ. The CDR3 loop spans 15 amino acids. CDR3 sequence: CASSFRQGALGEQYF. The CDR3 DNA reads TGCGCCAGCAGCTTTCGGCAGGGAGCCCTCGGCGAGCAGTACTTC.

This clonotype was counted between two and nine times. V usage is TRBV5-1 and J usage is TRBJ2-7; either TRBD1 or TRBD2 may fit D (5 bases each). V shed 0 bases and J shed 0 bases, with 10 bases lying between them. CDR3 length equals 15 residues. Germline-derived CDR1 and CDR2 are SGHRS and YFSETQ. The DNA of the CDR3 is TGCGCCAGCAGCTTGGGAGGGGCCAGCTCCTACGAGCAGTACTTC. This sequence encodes CASSLGGASSYEQYF. Supplemented by reference TRBV5-1 and TRBJ2-7, the full variable domain reads KAGVTQTPRYLIKTRGQQVTLSCSPISGHRSVSWYQQTPGQGLQFLFEYFSETQRNKGNFPGRFSGRQFSNSRSEMNVSTLELGDSALYLCASSLGGASSYEQYFGPGTRLTVT.

This clonotype turned up a few times. The rearrangement uses TRBV7-9 and TRBJ2-7, with 7 nucleotides matching TRBD2. There are 14 residues in the CDR3. V lost 6 bases to trimming and J lost 0 bases; unmatched junction nucleotides: 5. CDR1 is SEHNR and CDR2 is FQNEAQ in the germline V gene (reference sequence). The CDR3 is CASSKAGLSYEQYF. The CDR3 region has the DNA TGTGCCAGCAGTAAAGCGGGGCTCTCCTACGAGCAGTACTTC.

V and J are TRBV6-1 and TRBJ2-2; 10 bases map to TRBD2. The germline V gene encodes CDR1 MNHNS and CDR2 SASEGT. The CDR3 covers 16 residues. V lost 11 bases and J lost 2; bases outside the gene matches: 11. CDR3 DNA: TGTGCCTCCGCCGGGCTAGCGGGGGTTAACACCGGGGAGCTGTTTTTT. Amino acid sequence: CASAGLAGVNTGELFF.

The genes are TRBV20-1 and TRBJ2-2, with 7 bases that match TRBD2. The CDR3 is 17 amino acids. Germline CDR1 reads DFQATT; CDR2 reads SNEGSKA (reference sequence). Trimming took 3 bases from V and 2 from J; bases not matched to a gene: 12. This CDR3 is CSASGQYGTINTGELFF. The CDR3 DNA is TGCAGTGCTAGTGGGCAGTACGGGACTATTAACACCGGGGAGCTGTTTTTT.

V usage is TRBV28 and J usage is TRBJ2-7; D remains unclear. Germline CDR1 is MDHEN and CDR2 is SYDVKM. The CDR3 length is 14 residues. V was cut by 1 base and J by 0 bases, with 7 bases left in between. CDR3 in amino acids: CASSLLGGSYEQYF. Written as DNA, the CDR3 is TGTGCCAGCAGTTTATTGGGCGGCTCCTACGAGCAGTACTTC.

This clonotype was picked up many times. The V gene is TRBV25-1, the J gene TRBJ2-7, with D hard to call. Germline assignment: CDR1 MGHDK and CDR2 SYGVNS. The V gene lost 1 base and the J gene lost 0 bases, with 13 bases spanning the gap. This CDR3 is built from 16 residues. CDR3: CASSESRSFSSYEQYF. The CDR3 DNA reads as TGTGCCAGCAGTGAATCCCGAAGCTTCTCCTCCTACGAGCAGTACTTC.

V and J are TRBV5-4 and TRBJ1-2; 7 positions agree with TRBD1. V shed 1 base, J shed 4 bases, and the junction held 13 bases outside the gene matches. This CDR3 region has 17 residues. Germline values: CDR1 SGHNT, CDR2 YYREEE (reference sequence). The CDR3 is CASSLPTVGRGVYGYTF. CDR3 DNA: TGTGCCAGCAGCTTGCCGACGGTCGGCAGGGGGGTCTATGGCTACACCTTC.

The chain recombines TRBV18 with TRBJ2-7, with D perhaps matching TRBD1 (6 bases). Germline V gene lookup returns CDR1 KGHSH and CDR2 LQKENI. This CDR3 contains 13 residues. V dropped 4 bases and J dropped 5 bases, with 12 bases sitting between them. The CDR3 spells CASSLNGGNEQYF. The CDR3 region has the DNA TGTGCCAGCTCACTTAATGGGGGCAACGAGCAGTACTTC. Filled out from reference TRBV18 and TRBJ2-7, the complete variable domain reads NAGVMQNPRHLVRRRGQEARLRCSPMKGHSHVYWYRQLPEEGLKFMVYLQKENIIDESGMPKERFSAEFPKEGPSILRIQQVVRGDSAAYFCASSLNGGNEQYFGPGTRLTVT.

The CDR3 DNA follows: TGTGCCAGCAGTTTAGCAATTAGTACAGGGGGCAATCAGCCCCAGCATTTT. It yields the protein CASSLAISTGGNQPQHF. The chain is built from TRBV12-3 or TRBV12-4 and TRBJ1-5, with 7 bases lining up with TRBD1. Losses at the gene ends were 0 bases for V and 2 bases for J; bases not matched to a gene: 7. The CDR3 spans 17 residues.